These 30 T cell receptor beta chains were all obtained from the same sample, sequenced in a study of blood T cell repertoires in COVID-19. TCRdb's table, derived via immunoSEQ multiplex PCR, lists solely in-frame clones and lacks some. The repertoire holds some 70,000 clones, with roughly 71% as singletons. The sequencing input was peripheral blood. The origin of the receptors is a man aged 55 to 70 with COVID-19, enrolled during active disease.

CDR3: CATSDFAREGHRTGELFF. Here the CDR3 DNA reads TGTGCCACCAGTGATTTTGCGCGGGAGGGCCACCGCACCGGGGAGCTGTTTTTT. V usage is TRBV24-1 and J usage is TRBJ2-2; 9 nucleotides line up with TRBD2. J gave up 4 bases and V 1 base, and 9 bases lay outside the gene matches. Germline V gives CDR1 KGHDR, CDR2 SFDVKD. The CDR3 covers 18 residues.

The chain links TRBV19 to TRBJ2-5, with D possibly TRBD1 on 6 matching bases. Germline V CDR1 and CDR2: LNHDA, SQIVND (reference sequence). Trimming stripped 11 bases from V and 5 bases from J, with 15 bases between. The CDR3 has 12 amino acids. CDR3 nucleotide sequence: TGTGCCTCCAGTGGGGGCGGCGAGACCCAGTACTTC. Translation: CASSGGGETQYF.

This clone was recorded once. V and J are TRBV19 and TRBJ1-1; D is ambiguous. V was clipped by 3 bases and J by 1 base, with 9 bases between them. The CDR3 loop spans 14 amino acids. Germline CDR1 reads LNHDA; CDR2 reads SQIVND (reference sequence). The chain's CDR3 is CASSMGRRNTEAFF. Written as DNA, the CDR3 is TGTGCCAGTAGTATGGGCAGGCGGAACACTGAAGCTTTCTTT.

The chain couples TRBV3-1 (or the pseudogene TRBV3-2) to TRBJ2-7; D perhaps matches TRBD2 (6 bases). Germline V lookup: CDR1 LGHDT, CDR2 YNNKEL (reference sequence). V lost 2 bases, J lost 1 base, and 9 bases lay in between. The CDR3 loop spans 14 amino acids. The CDR3 protein is CASSQSSGSYEQYF. CDR3 in DNA: TGTGCCAGCAGCCAATCCAGCGGGTCCTACGAGCAGTACTTC.

The J gene is TRBJ2-3, the V gene TRBV7-9; no firm D call. CDR3 size: 11 residues. Germline V gives CDR1 SEHNR, CDR2 FQNEAQ (reference sequence). Deletions cut 5 bases from V and 2 bases from J, with 2 bases between. CDR3: CASSLTDTQYF. Here the CDR3 DNA reads TGTGCCAGCAGCCTCACAGATACGCAGTATTTT. The full variable domain, rest sourced from reference TRBV7-9 and TRBJ2-3, is DTGVSQNPRHKITKRGQNVTFRCDPISEHNRLYWYRQTLGQGPEFLTYFQNEAQLEKSRLLSDRFSAERPKGSFSTLEIQRTEQGDSAMYLCASSLTDTQYFGPGTRLTVL.

The V gene is TRBV19, the J gene TRBJ1-6; a possible D gene is TRBD1 (5 bases). The CDR3 is 12 residues long. With 11 bases removed from V and 5 bases from J, the gap between germline ends came to 10 bases. Germline CDR1 and CDR2: LNHDA and SQIVND (reference sequence). This CDR3 is CAVRQNNSPLHF. CDR3 in DNA: TGTGCCGTACGACAGAATAATTCACCCCTCCACTTT.

The V and J genes are TRBV4-1 and TRBJ2-1; weak D call: TRBD2 (5 bases). The germline V gene encodes CDR1 MGHRA and CDR2 YSYEKL. The length of the CDR3 is 14 residues. Trimming stripped 2 bases from V and 5 bases from J, with 10 bases between. CDR3 in DNA: TGCGCCAGCAGCCAACCAGGACTTAACAATGAGCAGTTCTTC. Its protein product is CASSQPGLNNEQFF.

The chain uses TRBV21-1 and TRBJ1-2; the table's D call, TRBD1, has no DNA check behind it. TRBV21-1 constitutes a pseudogene. CDR3 size: 16 residues. CDR3 in amino acids: CASSKGSGAPFYGYTF. CDR3 bases: TGTGCCAGCAGCAAGGGGTCTGGGGCCCCCTTCTATGGCTACACCTTC.

The V gene is TRBV28, the J gene TRBJ2-7, with D perhaps TRBD2 (5 bases). The V and J ends lost 6 bases and 3 bases respectively, with 9 bases between them. The CDR3 loop spans 12 amino acids. The germline gives CDR1 MDHEN, CDR2 SYDVKM. CDR3 in amino acids: CASRQGSYEQYF. The CDR3 DNA reads TGTGCCAGCAGACAAGGGAGCTACGAGCAGTACTTC.

This clone came up a few times. This chain links TRBV2 with TRBJ2-4; 7 bases agree with TRBD2. Unmatched junction bases numbered 18, after V lost 6 bases and J lost 7 bases. Germline loops: CDR1 SNHLY, CDR2 FYNNEI. The CDR3 loop spans 17 amino acids. The CDR3: CASRDSGRGELANIQYF. In DNA form, the CDR3 reads TGTGCCAGCAGAGACTCGGGACGGGGGGAACTGGCGAACATTCAGTACTTC.

The chain couples TRBV19 to TRBJ2-1; 10 bases align to TRBD2. Germline CDR1 reads LNHDA; CDR2 reads SQIVND (reference sequence). Unmatched junction bases numbered 1, after V lost 5 bases and J lost 0 bases. The CDR3 length is 15 residues. CDR3 bases: TGTGCCAGTAGTCTAGCGGGGGTCTCCTACAATGAGCAGTTCTTC. It is translated as CASSLAGVSYNEQFF.

The chain has TRBV5-1 and TRBJ2-7; 8 bases are shared with TRBD1. CDR1 is SGHRS, CDR2 YFSETQ, per germline. This CDR3 comprises 14 residues. J lost 3 bases, V lost 4 bases, and 6 bases had no gene match. CDR3 in DNA: TGCGCCAGCAGCCCCGGGACAGGAGTCTACGAGCAGTACTTC. Protein sequence: CASSPGTGVYEQYF. Together with reference TRBV5-1 and TRBJ2-7, the CDR3 gives the full variable domain: KAGVTQTPRYLIKTRGQQVTLSCSPISGHRSVSWYQQTPGQGLQFLFEYFSETQRNKGNFPGRFSGRQFSNSRSEMNVSTLELGDSALYLCASSPGTGVYEQYFGPGTRLTVT.

This rearrangement joins TRBV11-3 to TRBJ2-7, with D maybe TRBD2 (6 bases). V gave up 5 bases and J gave up 7 bases, with 12 bases separating them. The CDR3 is 12 residues long. Germline CDR1 and CDR2: SGHNT and YENEEA. CDR3 nucleotides: TGTGCCAGCAGCCATGGACGGGGGGAGCAGTACTTC. Amino acids: CASSHGRGEQYF.

The chain links TRBV25-1 to TRBJ2-7, with 11 bases that match TRBD1. V shed 5 bases, J shed 6 bases, and the junction held 9 bases outside the gene matches. Germline V gives CDR1 MGHDK, CDR2 SYGVNS. The CDR3 covers 15 residues. For the CDR3, the DNA is TGTGCCAGCAGTCCCAAGGGACAGGGGGTAGGCGAGCAGTACTTC. Translated, it gives CASSPKGQGVGEQYF.

The chain employs TRBV19 and TRBJ1-1, with D possibly TRBD1 on 6 matching bases. Germline V CDR1 and CDR2: LNHDA, SQIVND (reference sequence). The CDR3 loop spans 14 amino acids. The V and J ends lost 5 bases and 2 bases respectively, with 12 bases between them. CDR3 protein: CASSVYRDNTEAFF. The CDR3, as DNA: TGTGCCAGTAGTGTCTACAGGGACAACACTGAAGCTTTCTTT.

The chain combines TRBV3-1 (or the pseudogene TRBV3-2) with TRBJ2-5; possible D gene TRBD2, 6 bases. V was cut by 4 bases and J by 1 base, with 10 bases left in between. The CDR3 is 14 amino acids. Per germline, CDR1 LGHDT and CDR2 YNNKEL (reference sequence). The CDR3 is CASSPGTVQETQYF. The CDR3 nucleotides are TGTGCCAGCAGCCCCGGGACTGTCCAAGAGACCCAGTACTTC.

The V call is TRBV6-5, the J call TRBJ1-2, with D perhaps matching TRBD1 (6 bases). In germline, CDR1 is MNHEY, CDR2 SVGAGI. Trimming cost V 6 bases and J 4 bases, with 18 bases left between them. The CDR3 contains 15 residues. Here the CDR3 reads CASSDGGGGGYGYTF. The DNA for the CDR3 is TGTGCCAGCAGCGACGGTGGGGGAGGGGGCTATGGCTACACCTTC.

The chain uses TRBV7-6 and TRBJ2-7; D perhaps matches TRBD2 (6 bases). The CDR3 totals 15 residues. Trimming shortened V by 5 bases and J by 4 bases, and 18 bases separated the two germline ends. Germline CDR1 SGHVS, CDR2 FNYEAQ. The CDR3 protein is CASSATGSVVYEQYF. CDR3 bases: TGTGCCAGCAGCGCGACCGGGAGTGTCGTTTACGAGCAGTACTTC.

This rearrangement joins TRBV2 to TRBJ2-3; no clear D gene. The germline gives CDR1 SNHLY, CDR2 FYNNEI. V dropped 3 bases and J dropped 2 bases, with 15 bases sitting between them. The CDR3 is 16 amino acids. Here the CDR3 reads CASSDDRITITDTQYF. The CDR3, as DNA: TGTGCCAGCAGTGACGACCGGATAACTATCACAGATACGCAGTATTTT.

In this sample, this clone turned up a few times. This CDR3 reads CASSRDTEQFF. Here the CDR3 DNA reads TGTGCCAGCAGCAGGGACACCGAGCAGTTCTTC. This chain connects TRBV11-3 to TRBJ2-1; D may be TRBD1 (6 bases). The CDR3 has 11 amino acids. V dropped 5 bases and J dropped 10 bases, with 9 bases sitting between them. Germline V CDR1 and CDR2: SGHNT, YENEEA. Looking up the rest from reference TRBV11-3 and TRBJ2-1 gives the full variable domain: EAGVVQSPRYKIIEKKQPVAFWCNPISGHNTLYWYLQNLGQGPELLIRYENEEAVDDSQLPKDRFSAERLKGVDSTLKIQPAELGDSAVYLCASSRDTEQFFGPGTRLTVL.

This clone was recorded only once. DNA of the CDR3: TGTGCCAGCAGTGAGGGACAGGGGGCTAGGCCCCAGCATTTT. It yields the protein CASSEGQGARPQHF. The chain uses TRBV2 and TRBJ1-5; 12 bases match TRBD1. V shed 3 bases and J 9 bases; nucleotides not matched to a gene: 3. Germline CDR1 and CDR2: SNHLY and FYNNEI. The CDR3 totals 14 residues.

The rearrangement uses TRBV3-1 (or the pseudogene TRBV3-2) and TRBJ2-4; the D is unclear. Trimming took 0 bases from V and 5 from J, leaving 11 bases between them. Germline V gene sequence: CDR1 LGHDT, CDR2 YNNKEL (reference sequence). This CDR3 has 15 residues. This CDR3 reads CASSQDQVSENIQYF. In DNA form, the CDR3 reads TGTGCCAGCAGCCAAGATCAGGTTTCGGAAAACATTCAGTACTTC.

The sample holds many counts of this clone. The rearrangement joins TRBV19 to TRBJ1-1, with a possible D match to TRBD1 (6 bases). V lost 3 bases, J lost 0 bases, and 11 bases lay in between. This CDR3 has 15 residues. Germline CDR1 LNHDA, CDR2 SQIVND (reference sequence). The CDR3 DNA reads as TGTGCCAGTAGTATGGGGGGGGGCATGAACACTGAAGCTTTCTTT. As protein: CASSMGGGMNTEAFF.

The rearrangement links TRBV7-2 to TRBJ2-2; tentative D call: TRBD2 (7 bases). Per the germline V gene, CDR1 is SGHTA and CDR2 is FQGNSA. Trimming pared 4 bases from V and 6 bases from J, leaving 12 bases between. The CDR3 is 14 residues long. The DNA for the CDR3 is TGTGCCAGCAGCTCAAGGGGGGGCGCCGGGGAGCTGTTTTTT. Its translation: CASSSRGGAGELFF.

The chain combines TRBV11-2 with TRBJ2-1; TRBD2 agrees at 12 bases. Trimming took 5 bases from V and 4 from J; bases not matched to a gene: 6. Germline loops: CDR1 SGHAT, CDR2 FQNNGV. CDR3 length: 16 amino acids. The CDR3 nucleotides are TGTGCCAGCAGCCCAAGGACTAGCGGGATTTACAATGAGCAGTTCTTC. Amino acid sequence: CASSPRTSGIYNEQFF.

This chain connects TRBV5-1 to TRBJ2-5; a weak D match, TRBD1 (5 bases). The CDR3 has 14 amino acids. Germline V CDR1 and CDR2: SGHRS, YFSETQ. The V and J ends lost 0 bases and 5 bases respectively, with 11 bases between them. The DNA of the CDR3 is TGCGCCAGCAGCTTGGACAGGATGGGGGAGACCCAGTACTTC. It is translated as CASSLDRMGETQYF.

This clone was seen just once. The rearrangement uses TRBV12-3 or TRBV12-4 and TRBJ2-7; no clear D gene. V was cut by 5 bases and J by 2 bases, with 4 bases left in between. This CDR3 has 11 residues. The CDR3 bases are TGTGCCAGCAGTCCAGCCTACGAGCAGTACTTC. Protein: CASSPAYEQYF.

This clone was picked up a small number of times. The V gene is TRBV7-2, the J gene TRBJ1-2, with a possible D match to TRBD1 (6 bases). The V gene's germline CDR1 is SGHTA and CDR2 FQGNSA. V was clipped by 3 bases and J by 7 bases, with 12 bases between them. The CDR3 loop spans 13 amino acids. The CDR3 bases are TGTGCCAGCAGCTTGGGGGCCGTCTCTGGCTACACCTTC. Translating gives CASSLGAVSGYTF.

This clone was seen only once. The chain couples TRBV19 to TRBJ1-5; D remains ambiguous. Germline assignment: CDR1 LNHDA and CDR2 SQIVND (reference sequence). CDR3 length equals 14 residues. The V gene lost 7 bases and the J gene lost 0 bases, with 10 bases spanning the gap. CDR3 sequence: CASKPHSSNQPQHF. The CDR3, as DNA: TGTGCCAGTAAACCCCATAGTAGCAATCAGCCCCAGCATTTT. The complete variable domain, with remaining parts taken from reference TRBV19 and TRBJ1-5, reads DGGITQSPKYLFRKEGQNVTLSCEQNLNHDAMYWYRQDPGQGLRLIYYSQIVNDFQKGDIAEGYSVSREKKESFPLTVTSAQKNPTAFYLCASKPHSSNQPQHFGDGTRLSIL.

The table lists this clone with a few counts. The gene calls are TRBV10-2 and TRBJ2-5; D may be TRBD2 (6 bases). CDR1 is WSHSY, CDR2 SAAADI, per germline. V lost 2 bases, J lost 5 bases, and 15 bases lay in between. The CDR3 covers 15 residues. The CDR3 region is CASSEPGLAKETQYF. CDR3 bases: TGCGCCAGCAGTGAGCCGGGCCTAGCGAAGGAGACCCAGTACTTC.